The 9 T cell receptor beta chains in this list originate from one sample, sequenced in a study of cytomegalovirus exposure and HLA in healthy donors. With 60 Vbeta and 13 Jbeta primers, the PCR was carried out. Here immunoSEQ multiplex PCR was the method, and the copy in TCRdb shows in-frame clones only, minus some. The sample lists roughly 180,000 clones; approximately 80% were seen once. Specimen: PBMCs. Every receptor here comes from a woman aged 18-35 years in good health and CMV-seronegative.

This clone appeared a few times. This rearrangement joins TRBV4-2 to TRBJ2-7; 11 bases map to TRBD1. The CDR3 is 15 residues long. V was pared by 1 base and J by 2 bases, with 1 base of the junction left unmatched. Germline V lookup: CDR1 LGHNA, CDR2 YNFKEQ. The CDR3: CASSQGDRGTYEQYF. The CDR3, as DNA: TGTGCCAGCAGCCAAGGGGACAGGGGGACCTACGAGCAGTACTTC.

The chain couples TRBV28 to TRBJ2-5; D is unresolved. The J call may not be correct, given that the DNA end is closer to TRBJ2-7. Germline CDR1 is MDHEN and CDR2 is SYDVKM. The CDR3 covers 16 residues. The CDR3 protein is CASSSPSLRSTYEQYF. The CDR3 nucleotides read TGTGCCAGCAGTTCCCCCTCTTTGAGGAGTACCTACGAGCAGTACTTC.

The rearrangement joins TRBV11-2 to TRBJ1-2; TRBD1 agrees at 9 bases. Per germline, CDR1 SGHAT and CDR2 FQNNGV. The V gene end was trimmed by 5 bases and the J gene end by 5 bases; junction bases not matched to a gene: 9. The CDR3 consists of 15 residues. Here the CDR3 reads CASSQGTGPGYGYTF. The CDR3 nucleotides are TGTGCCAGCAGCCAAGGGACAGGGCCGGGGTATGGCTACACCTTC.

The gene calls are TRBV4-3 and TRBJ2-4; 8 nucleotides agree with TRBD1. Per the germline V gene, CDR1 is LGHNA and CDR2 is YSLEER. V was pared by 0 bases and J by 8 bases, with 6 bases of the junction left unmatched. CDR3 length equals 15 residues. The CDR3 nucleotides read TGCGCCAGCAGCCAAGATGGGAGACAGGGGTACATTCAGTACTTC. Encoded protein: CASSQDGRQGYIQYF.

The CDR3 DNA reads TGTGCCAGCAGCCAGACGGCCTATCGGGGGAACACTGAAGCTTTCTTT. As protein: CASSQTAYRGNTEAFF. The chain couples TRBV7-9 to TRBJ1-1; D ambiguous. Trimming took 5 bases from V and 1 from J, leaving 17 bases between them. CDR1 and CDR2 from the germline V gene are SEHNR and FQNEAQ (reference sequence). This CDR3 is built from 16 residues.

V usage is TRBV7-9 and J usage is TRBJ2-5; a possible D gene is TRBD2 (5 bases). Germline lookup yields CDR1 SEHNR and CDR2 FQNEAQ (reference sequence). This CDR3 region has 14 residues. V was pared by 5 bases and J by 3 bases, with 13 bases between. DNA for the CDR3: TGTGCCAGCAGCCACGTTACGGGAAAAGAGACCCAGTACTTC. The encoded protein is CASSHVTGKETQYF.

The chain employs TRBV9 and TRBJ2-7, with D uncertain. The length of the CDR3 is 13 residues. CDR1 and CDR2 (germline): SGDLS, YYNGEE. V shed 2 bases and J shed 1 base, with 7 bases lying between them. CDR3 in DNA: TGTGCCAGCAGCGTGGCTGAATCCTACGAGCAGTACTTC. This codes for CASSVAESYEQYF.

The rearrangement joins TRBV28 to TRBJ1-3; possible D gene TRBD1, 5 bases. CDR1 is MDHEN, CDR2 SYDVKM, per germline. The CDR3 runs to 15 residues. V was pared by 8 bases and J by 4 bases, with 18 bases between. CDR3 coding DNA: TGTGCCAGCCTAGCTCAGGGAGCGGGCGGAAACACCATATATTTT. This sequence encodes CASLAQGAGGNTIYF.

V is TRBV27 and J is TRBJ1-4; D is possibly TRBD1 (5 bases). Germline values: CDR1 MNHEY, CDR2 SMNVEV (reference sequence). CDR3 length: 14 amino acids. V was cut by 5 bases and J by 8 bases, with 15 bases left in between. CDR3 protein: CASSGGLTQEKLFF. The DNA of the CDR3 is TGTGCCAGCAGTGGGGGGTTGACCCAAGAAAAACTGTTTTTT.